This TCR beta chain is drawn from a study of blood T cell repertoires in COVID-19. Study in general: Specimens from acute and convalescent COVID-19 originated in the United States, Italy and Spain. The cDNA or gDNA used as material had been derived from T cells, B-cell-depleted T cells, or PBMCs.

Per the original methods: Counts of nucleated cells, estimated from reference gene primer amplification, were obtained. Clones were read by immunoSEQ multiplex PCR, and TCRdb kept only the in-frame ones, dropping some. The V and J calls and clone size were taken over from that table, and D and trimming were inferred from the DNA. The sample lists roughly 66,000 clones, approximately 92% seen once, with around 14% in the top ten. This CDR3 spans 15 amino acids. V dropped 4 bases and J dropped 2; count of bases not matched to a gene: 3. CDR1 and CDR2 from the germline V gene are SGHDT and YYEEEE. The sequence derives from a human donor with active COVID-19. The donor label of this sample is uncertain. This chain uses TRBV5-6 with TRBJ2-1, with TRBD2 matching 10 bases. What was sequenced was peripheral blood. The CDR3 sequence is CASSHGLAAYNEQFF. For the CDR3, the DNA is TGTGCCAGCAGCCACGGACTAGCGGCCTACAATGAGCAGTTCTTC.